The rows below give T cell receptor beta chains drawn from one sample of a study of shared clonotypes between healthy human individuals. Profiled with immunoSEQ multiplex PCR; TCRdb holds only in-frame clones, not every one. The sample holds 660,000 or so clones, roughly 96% seen once. The source material was naive CD8+ T cells sorted from blood. These receptors were obtained from a woman aged 25 to 45 in good health. CDR3s include the opening cysteine and the closing phenylalanine or tryptophan. The order of the fields is V gene, clone size, D gene, J gene, CDR3 protein, CDR3 DNA. A D gene is named only where the DNA matches it firmly. The size field is filled for only some rows; it gives once, few, many or a size class.

TRBV28	-	-	TRBJ1-2	CASSTPNYGYTF	TGTGCCAGCAGCACTCCTAACTATGGCTACACCTTC
TRBV7-8	-	-	TRBJ2-7	CASSPDTGFNEQYF	TGTGCCAGCAGCCCTGATACAGGGTTCAACGAGCAGTACTTC
TRBV19	-	-	TRBJ2-1	CASSPSAGAYYNEQFF	TGTGCCAGTAGTCCGTCCGCGGGGGCCTATTACAATGAGCAGTTCTTC
TRBV4-1	-	-	TRBJ2-5	CASSQGGGQETQYF	TGCGCCAGCAGCCAAGGAGGGGGTCAAGAGACCCAGTACTTC
TRBV11-2	-	-	TRBJ2-1	CASSLGVDEQFF	TGTGCCAGCAGCTTAGGCGTCGATGAGCAGTTCTTC
TRBV4-1	-	TRBD2	TRBJ2-7	CASSQVPSGLNYEQYF	TGCGCCAGCAGCCAAGTCCCTAGCGGATTAAACTACGAGCAGTACTTC
TRBV4-1	-	TRBD2	TRBJ2-7	CASSQGPGGPYEQYF	TGCGCCAGCAGCCAAGGGCCGGGAGGGCCCTACGAGCAGTACTTC
TRBV7-9	-	-	TRBJ2-7	CASSRKQGPYEQYF	TGTGCCAGCAGTCGTAAACAGGGCCCCTACGAGCAGTACTTC
TRBV27	-	TRBD2	TRBJ2-1	CASSSSGRINEQFF	TGTGCCAGCAGTTCTAGCGGGAGAATAAATGAGCAGTTCTTC
TRBV14	-	-	TRBJ2-2	CASSQDHRDRTGELFF	TGTGCCAGCAGCCAAGATCACCGGGATCGCACCGGGGAGCTGTTTTTT
TRBV9	-	-	TRBJ2-2	CASREGTGELFF	TGTGCCAGCAGAGAGGGAACCGGGGAGCTGTTTTTT
TRBV6-4	-	-	TRBJ2-7	CASSDRQGEQYF	TGTGCCAGCAGCGACAGACAAGGGGAGCAGTACTTC
TRBV9	-	TRBD2	TRBJ2-1	CASSVGVLAVLSYNEQFF	TGTGCCAGCAGCGTGGGTGTACTAGCGGTCCTCTCCTACAATGAGCAGTTCTTC
TRBV19	-	TRBD1	TRBJ1-5	CASSIGTGSQPQHF	TGTGCCAGTAGTATCGGGACAGGGTCTCAGCCCCAGCATTTT
TRBV28	-	TRBD2	TRBJ2-1	CASSPDEPGLAGGNEQFF	TGTGCCAGCAGCCCCGACGAGCCGGGACTAGCGGGAGGGAATGAGCAGTTCTTC
TRBV6-1	-	-	TRBJ1-5	CASRGEYSNQPQHF	TGTGCCAGCAGAGGAGAGTATAGCAATCAGCCCCAGCATTTT
TRBV27	-	-	TRBJ2-2	CASSFWDTGELFF	TGTGCCAGCAGTTTCTGGGACACCGGGGAGCTGTTTTTT
TRBV7-8	-	-	TRBJ1-2	CASSLVSGGYGYTF	TGTGCCAGCAGCTTAGTTTCAGGAGGCTATGGCTACACCTTC
TRBV15	-	TRBD2	TRBJ2-5	CATSTGLAGASETQYF	TGTGCCACCAGCACGGGACTAGCGGGAGCGTCGGAGACCCAGTACTTC
TRBV13	-	TRBD1	TRBJ1-1	CASSRGTVEAFF	TGTGCCAGCAGCCGAGGGACAGTGGAAGCTTTCTTT
TRBV6-1	-	-	TRBJ2-2	CAILLLDTGELFF	TGTGCCATCCTACTCCTAGACACCGGGGAGCTGTTTTTT
TRBV9	-	-	TRBJ1-5	CASSVGGLGQPQHF	TGTGCCAGCAGCGTAGGAGGGCTTGGTCAGCCCCAGCATTTT
TRBV6-5	-	-	TRBJ1-1	CAARGIWGTEAFF	TGTGCCGCCCGGGGGATTTGGGGGACTGAAGCTTTCTTT
TRBV28	-	-	TRBJ2-3	CASSYSSGGSTDTQYF	TGTGCCAGCAGTTACTCTTCTGGCGGGAGCACAGATACGCAGTATTTT
TRBV27	-	-	TRBJ1-1	CASSSGSGEAFF	TGTGCCAGCAGTTCAGGTTCTGGTGAAGCTTTCTTT
TRBV18	-	-	TRBJ1-2	CASSDSHGYTF	TGTGCCAGCTCAGATAGCCATGGCTACACCTTC
TRBV13	once	TRBD2	TRBJ2-4	CASSFGRAQNIQYF	TGTGCCAGCAGCTTCGGGAGGGCCCAAAACATTCAGTACTTC
TRBV29-1	-	TRBD1	TRBJ1-2	CSVRTGGNYGYTF	TGCAGCGTCCGAACAGGGGGCAATTATGGCTACACCTTC
TRBV9	-	TRBD1	TRBJ2-7	CASSLTPGTGVYEQYF	TGTGCCAGCAGCTTAACCCCCGGGACAGGGGTGTACGAGCAGTACTTC
TRBV5-1	-	-	TRBJ2-2	CASSSEDPRTPGSCFF	-
TRBV5-4	-	TRBD1	TRBJ2-7	CASSYGQGKYYEQYF	TGTGCCAGCAGTTATGGACAGGGTAAATACTACGAGCAGTACTTC
TRBV9	-	TRBD2	TRBJ2-1	CASSVGGTTSGRGNEQFF	TGTGCCAGCAGCGTAGGAGGGACAACTAGCGGGAGGGGCAATGAGCAGTTCTTC
TRBV7-9	-	-	TRBJ1-4	CASSLDGWKLFF	TGTGCCAGCAGCTTAGATGGGTGGAAACTGTTTTTT
TRBV5-1	-	TRBD2	TRBJ2-7	CASSVALGLAGNEQYF	TGCGCCAGCAGCGTGGCCTTGGGACTAGCGGGAAACGAGCAGTACTTC
TRBV29-1	-	-	TRBJ2-7	CSVGVGPYEQYF	TGCAGCGTTGGTGTGGGACCCTACGAGCAGTACTTC
TRBV27	-	-	TRBJ2-1	CASSDGYNEQFF	TGTGCCAGCTCTGACGGGTACAATGAGCAGTTCTTC
TRBV28	-	-	TRBJ1-5	CASSLDPEYVQPQHF	TGTGCCAGCAGTTTGGACCCGGAGTACGTGCAGCCCCAGCATTTT
TRBV7-6	-	-	TRBJ1-5	CASSLGPDRGGPQHF	TGTGCCAGCAGCTTAGGCCCTGACAGAGGCGGGCCCCAGCATTTT
TRBV4-1	-	TRBD2	TRBJ2-1	CASSQHAATSGVGNEQFF	TGCGCCAGCAGCCAACACGCGGCGACTAGCGGGGTCGGGAATGAGCAGTTCTTC
TRBV6-5	once	-	TRBJ1-1	CASSPITGYTEAFF	TGTGCCAGCAGTCCCATAACAGGGTACACTGAAGCTTTCTTT
TRBV19	-	-	TRBJ1-1	CASSTPEGTMNTEAFF	TGTGCCAGTAGTACCCCCGAGGGGACCATGAACACTGAAGCTTTCTTT
TRBV29-1	-	TRBD2	TRBJ2-2	CSVVWVAGPNTGELFF	TGCAGCGTTGTATGGGTAGCGGGACCGAACACCGGGGAGCTGTTTTTT
TRBV6-1	-	-	TRBJ2-7	CASSARDLYEQYF	TGTGCCAGCAGTGCCCGGGACTTATACGAGCAGTACTTC
TRBV6-4	-	-	TRBJ2-5	CASSGLKSQAASTQYF	TGTGCCAGCAGTGGCCTTAAATCTCAGGCCGCCTCAACCCAGTACTTC
TRBV5-4	-	TRBD1	TRBJ1-2	CASSPGTGYIRYTF	TGTGCCAGCAGCCCCGGGACAGGGTATATCCGCTACACCTTC